This T cell receptor (beta chain) was identified in a study of cytomegalovirus exposure and HLA in healthy donors. The overall study: HLA-typed donors contributed approximately 86 million unique TCRs, which were held in an early data release. Study results and caveats: Most of the TCR beta V segments (in an earlier analysis) were productive either about 90% or about 30% of the time. When analyzed later, the rates of TCR association showed variation by HLA locus, with DRB1 the most and HLA-C the fewest.

From germline, CDR1 is MNHEY and CDR2 SMNVEV (reference sequence). This CDR3 is built from 15 residues. V was clipped by 4 bases and J by 2 bases; unmatched bases: 6. This clone was observed a handful of times. Its antigen remains unknown. Primers included in the PCR were 60 Vbeta and 13 Jbeta primers. The repertoire was sequenced with immunoSEQ multiplex PCR; TCRdb's copy has only in-frame clones and lacks some. The table shows approximately 160,000 clones, with over 60% occurring only once. The clonotype comes from a female donor in good health and CMV-seronegative. The sequenced material came from PBMCs. The chain recombines TRBV27 with TRBJ2-7; 9 bases match TRBD2. As DNA, the CDR3 is TGTGCCAGCAGTTCAAGACTAGCGGCCCCCTACGAGCAGTACTTC. It encodes CASSSRLAAPYEQYF.